The source of this T cell receptor (beta chain) is a study of blood T cell repertoires in COVID-19. Study as a whole: Samples representing acute and convalescent COVID-19 were sourced from the United States, Italy and Spain. PBMCs, B-cell-depleted T cells, or T cells were the source of the cDNA or gDNA that made up the material.

Trimming removed 6 bases from V and 5 bases from J, with 13 bases in between. Germline assignment: CDR1 KGHSH and CDR2 LQKENI. The length of the CDR3 is 13 residues. Per the original methods: Estimation of nucleated cell counts was performed using reference gene primer amplification. The method was immunoSEQ multiplex PCR; TCRdb's version includes in-frame clones alone and lacks a portion of them. The DNA was the basis for D and trimming; V, J and clone size are from that table. Altogether over 250,000 clones are present, 85% being singletons, with the ten largest covering about 14%. Input material: peripheral blood. The J gene is TRBJ2-5, the V gene TRBV18; TRBD1 is a possible D gene (6 bases). The sequence was obtained from a human donor in a cohort sampled during active COVID-19. The DNA of the CDR3 is TGTGCCAGCTCCCAGGGGTGGAGGGAGACCCAGTACTTC. Its protein product is CASSQGWRETQYF.